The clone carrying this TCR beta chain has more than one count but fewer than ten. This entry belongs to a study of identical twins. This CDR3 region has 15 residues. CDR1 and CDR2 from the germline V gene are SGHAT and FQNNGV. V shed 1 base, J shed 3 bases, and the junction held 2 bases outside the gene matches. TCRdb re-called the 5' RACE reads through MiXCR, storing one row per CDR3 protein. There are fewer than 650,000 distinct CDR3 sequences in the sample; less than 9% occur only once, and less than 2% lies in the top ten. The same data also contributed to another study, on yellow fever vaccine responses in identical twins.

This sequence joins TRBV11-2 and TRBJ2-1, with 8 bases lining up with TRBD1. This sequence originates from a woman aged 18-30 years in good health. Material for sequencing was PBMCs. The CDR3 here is CASSLGTGYYNEQFF. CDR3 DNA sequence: TGTGCCAGCAGCTTAGGGACAGGGTACTACAATGAGCAGTTCTTC.